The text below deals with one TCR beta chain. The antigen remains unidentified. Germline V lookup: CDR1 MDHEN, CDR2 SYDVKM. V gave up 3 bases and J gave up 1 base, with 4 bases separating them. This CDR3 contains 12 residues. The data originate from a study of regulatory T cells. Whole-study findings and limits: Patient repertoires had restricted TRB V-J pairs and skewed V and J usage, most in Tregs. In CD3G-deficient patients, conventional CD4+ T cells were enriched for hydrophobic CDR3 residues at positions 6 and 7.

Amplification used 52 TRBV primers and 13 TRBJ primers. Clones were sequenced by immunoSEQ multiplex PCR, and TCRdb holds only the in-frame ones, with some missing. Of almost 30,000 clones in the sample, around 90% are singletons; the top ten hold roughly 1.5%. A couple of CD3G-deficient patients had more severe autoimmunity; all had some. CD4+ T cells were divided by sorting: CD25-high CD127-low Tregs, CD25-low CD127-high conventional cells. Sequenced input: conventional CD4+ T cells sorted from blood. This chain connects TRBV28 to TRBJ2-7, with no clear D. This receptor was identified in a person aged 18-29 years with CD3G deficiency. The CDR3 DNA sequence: TGTGCCAGCAGTTTTTCGTCCTACGAGCAGTACTTC. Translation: CASSFSSYEQYF.